These 32 T cell receptor beta chains originate from one sample sequenced in a study of cytomegalovirus exposure and HLA in healthy donors. Primers included in the PCR were 60 Vbeta and 13 Jbeta primers. Profiling relied on immunoSEQ multiplex PCR, and the TCRdb table lists in-frame clones only, not all of them. The table lists approximately 130,000 clones, around 80% of them singletons. Sequencing was performed on PBMCs. These receptors were collected from a female donor in good health and CMV-seropositive.

The J gene is TRBJ2-4, the V gene TRBV30; a possible D gene is TRBD1 (5 bases). CDR1 GTSNPN and CDR2 SVGIG come from the germline V gene (reference sequence). The CDR3 consists of 12 residues. Trimming shortened V by 1 base and J by 5 bases, and 6 bases separated the two germline ends. In nucleotides, the CDR3 is TGTGCCTGGAGTGCGACAGAAAACATTCAGTACTTC. It encodes CAWSATENIQYF.

DNA for the CDR3: TGTGCCAGCAGTCCATACCCCCGGCAGGGCCACGAGCAGTACTTC. Its protein product is CASSPYPRQGHEQYF. The V and J genes are TRBV27 and TRBJ2-7; TRBD1 is a possible D gene (5 bases). The CDR3 has 15 residues. Between the trimmed V and J ends, which lost 5 bases and 5 bases, there was a span of 19 bases. CDR1 is MNHEY, CDR2 SMNVEV, per germline (reference sequence).

This clone was counted once. This chain joins TRBV5-6 and TRBJ1-1; a weak D match, TRBD1 (6 bases). This CDR3 is built from 14 residues. CDR1 and CDR2 from the germline V gene are SGHDT and YYEEEE. With 2 bases removed from V and 1 base from J, the gap between germline ends came to 9 bases. CDR3 in amino acids: CASSFWTANTEAFF. CDR3 sequence (DNA): TGTGCCAGCAGCTTCTGGACAGCGAACACTGAAGCTTTCTTT.

This chain uses TRBV5-1 with TRBJ2-1; D remains ambiguous. CDR1 and CDR2 from the germline V gene are SGHRS and YFSETQ. The V and J ends lost 0 bases and 0 bases respectively, with 7 bases between them. The CDR3 runs to 15 residues. In DNA form, the CDR3 reads TGCGCCAGCAGCTTGGTCCGGAGCTCCTACAATGAGCAGTTCTTC. The encoded protein is CASSLVRSSYNEQFF.

The rearrangement links TRBV9 to TRBJ2-5; TRBD2 is a possible D gene (5 bases). The V gene's germline CDR1 is SGDLS and CDR2 YYNGEE. V lost 0 bases to trimming and J lost 0 bases, with 15 bases between them. The CDR3 spans 17 residues. DNA for the CDR3: TGTGCCAGCAGCGTAGGGGCAGCCCCGGGGAACCAAGAGACCCAGTACTTC. This encodes CASSVGAAPGNQETQYF.

This chain connects TRBV6-1 to TRBJ1-5; no clear D gene. The germline V gene encodes CDR1 MNHNS and CDR2 SASEGT. The germline V and J ends were trimmed by 0 bases and 5 bases, with 8 bases remaining between them. The CDR3 totals 14 residues. This CDR3 reads CASSEAAIYQPQHF. The CDR3, as DNA: TGTGCCAGCAGTGAAGCGGCCATATATCAGCCCCAGCATTTT.

In DNA form, the CDR3 reads TGTGCCAGCAGCCCCCGGACAGGGAACACTGAAGCTTTCTTT. This sequence encodes CASSPRTGNTEAFF. The rearrangement joins TRBV7-2 to TRBJ1-1, with 7 bases lining up with TRBD1. J gave up 1 base and V 5 bases, and 4 bases lay outside the gene matches. Germline-derived CDR1 and CDR2 are SGHTA and FQGNSA. The CDR3 contains 14 residues.

This sequence joins TRBV6-1 and TRBJ2-5; D gene ambiguous. Gene TRBJ2-7 matches the end of the DNA better, so the J call may be wrong. CDR3 length: 15 residues. Germline V gene lookup returns CDR1 MNHNS and CDR2 SASEGT. CDR3 nucleotides: TGTGCCAGCAGTGAAGGAGGTACGGAATCCTACGAGCAGTACTTC. Translating gives CASSEGGTESYEQYF.

This chain joins TRBV6-1 and TRBJ2-4, with 10 bases fitting TRBD2. Per the germline V gene, CDR1 is MNHNS and CDR2 is SASEGT. J gave up 1 base and V 4 bases, and 7 bases lay outside the gene matches. This CDR3 has 17 residues. CDR3 DNA: TGTGCCAGCAGTGGACAAAGCGGGAGGGGGGCCAAAAACATTCAGTACTTC. As protein: CASSGQSGRGAKNIQYF.

This clone was picked up a small number of times. This chain joins TRBV2 and TRBJ1-2; 7 positions agree with TRBD1. CDR3 length equals 13 residues. The germline V gene has CDR1 SNHLY and CDR2 FYNNEI. V shed 7 bases and J 4 bases; nucleotides not matched to a gene: 6. CDR3 region: CASTLQGTYGYTF. The CDR3 DNA is TGTGCCAGCACTTTACAGGGGACCTATGGCTACACCTTC.

This clone was detected only once. This rearrangement joins TRBV19 to TRBJ2-3, with TRBD2 matching 12 bases. The CDR3 runs to 16 residues. V gave up 7 bases and J gave up 3 bases; unmatched junction bases: 8. Germline CDR1 LNHDA, CDR2 SQIVND (reference sequence). The CDR3 coding sequence is TGTGCCAGTACCCTGACTAGCGGGAGTTATACAGATACGCAGTATTTT. Residues: CASTLTSGSYTDTQYF.

This clone was observed a handful of times. The rearrangement joins TRBV27 to TRBJ1-1; TRBD1 might be the D (5 bases). V was clipped by 2 bases and J by 2 bases, with 12 bases between them. This CDR3 is built from 15 residues. Germline CDR1 MNHEY, CDR2 SMNVEV (reference sequence). For the CDR3, the DNA is TGTGCCAGCAGTTTAGGGGCCAGGACAAACACTGAAGCTTTCTTT. It specifies CASSLGARTNTEAFF.

This chain's CDR3 is CASRVQGRDSPLHF. CDR3 nucleotides: TGTGCCAGCAGGGTACAGGGCCGGGATTCACCCCTCCACTTT. The chain is built from TRBV2 and TRBJ1-6, with a possible D match to TRBD1 (6 bases). This CDR3 contains 14 residues. The V gene's germline CDR1 is SNHLY and CDR2 FYNNEI. V lost 6 bases and J lost 8, with 14 bases in between.

The chain has TRBV30 and TRBJ2-3; a possible D gene is TRBD2 (5 bases). The CDR3 extends over 15 amino acids. CDR1 is GTSNPN and CDR2 is SVGIG in the germline V gene (reference sequence). With 3 bases removed from V and 5 bases from J, the gap between germline ends came to 18 bases. In DNA, the CDR3 is TGTGCCTGGAGCCCACCGGGGAGTTTAAGAGATACGCAGTATTTT. Translation: CAWSPPGSLRDTQYF.

The chain is built from TRBV4-1 and TRBJ2-7; maybe TRBD1 (6 bases). Germline V gene sequence: CDR1 MGHRA, CDR2 YSYEKL. There are 16 residues in the CDR3. The V end was cut by 4 bases, the J end by 0 bases, with 16 bases between. The CDR3 region has the DNA TGCGCCAGCAGCCCTGAGGGACACCTGAGCTCCTACGAGCAGTACTTC. Amino acid sequence: CASSPEGHLSSYEQYF.

This clone was picked up a small number of times. The V and J genes are TRBV4-1 and TRBJ1-2; maybe TRBD1 (6 bases). V was trimmed by 4 bases and J by 4 bases, leaving 19 bases between them. Germline V CDR1 and CDR2: MGHRA, YSYEKL. The CDR3 sequence is 16 residues long. CDR3 bases: TGCGCCAGCAGCCTAACGTACAGGGCCAGGGGCTATGGCTACACCTTC. Protein: CASSLTYRARGYGYTF.

The rearrangement joins TRBV4-1 to TRBJ1-1, with D tentatively TRBD1 (6 bases). The germline V and J ends were trimmed by 0 bases and 2 bases, with 16 bases remaining between them. The CDR3 runs 17 residues. Germline-derived CDR1 and CDR2 are MGHRA and YSYEKL. The CDR3 region has the DNA TGCGCCAGCAGCCAAGAGACAGGCAGAGTATTAAACACTGAAGCTTTCTTT. It yields the protein CASSQETGRVLNTEAFF.

The chain employs TRBV29-1 and TRBJ1-2, with 7 positions matching TRBD1. The CDR3 runs 13 residues. The V segment lost 3 bases and the J segment 0 bases; nucleotides outside the gene matches: 1. The germline gives CDR1 SQVTM, CDR2 ANQGSEA. For the CDR3, the DNA is TGCAGCGTTGATACAGGGGCTAACTATGGCTACACCTTC. Translating it yields CSVDTGANYGYTF.

V and J are TRBV6-5 and TRBJ2-1, with 9 bases that match TRBD1. V was clipped by 5 bases and J by 6 bases; unmatched bases: 8. The germline CDR1 and CDR2 sequences are MNHEY and SVGAGI. The length of the CDR3 is 15 residues. For the CDR3, the DNA is TGTGCCAGCAGTCCCCGGGACAGGGTTGTCAATGAGCAGTTCTTC. Protein product: CASSPRDRVVNEQFF.

The rearrangement uses TRBV7-9 and TRBJ1-3, with 8 nucleotides matching TRBD1. Per the germline V gene, CDR1 is SEHNR and CDR2 is FQNEAQ (reference sequence). Trimming at V came to 5 bases and at J to 0 bases, leaving 6 bases not matched to a gene. CDR3 size: 16 residues. CDR3 DNA sequence: TGTGCCAGCAGCCCAGGGGGCCCTCACTCTGGAAACACCATATATTTT. As protein: CASSPGGPHSGNTIYF.

This chain uses TRBV5-1 with TRBJ2-3; no clear D. The CDR3 runs 15 residues. From germline, CDR1 is SGHRS and CDR2 YFSETQ. Trimming shortened V by 3 bases and J by 2 bases, and 13 bases separated the two germline ends. In DNA form, the CDR3 reads TGCGCCAGCAGCTCGGCTATCAGACACACAGATACGCAGTATTTT. It yields the protein CASSSAIRHTDTQYF.

This CDR3 is CASSLGGGARAYNEQFF. The CDR3 DNA reads as TGCGCCAGCAGCTTAGGCGGGGGGGCTCGGGCCTACAATGAGCAGTTCTTC. The gene calls are TRBV5-1 and TRBJ2-1; 9 positions agree with TRBD2. CDR3 length: 17 amino acids. Per germline, CDR1 SGHRS and CDR2 YFSETQ. V trimming: 2 bases; J trimming: 2 bases; junction bases outside the gene matches: 8.

This sequence joins TRBV6-1 and TRBJ2-5; a weak D match, TRBD2 (5 bases). Germline V CDR1 and CDR2: MNHNS, SASEGT. V lost 6 bases and J 4 bases, leaving 12 bases between the germline ends. The CDR3 consists of 13 residues. The CDR3 DNA sequence: TGTGCCAGCAGCGCCCGGGGTGGAGAGACCCAGTACTTC. Translated: CASSARGGETQYF.

This rearrangement joins TRBV2 to TRBJ2-3, with 7 bases lining up with TRBD2. Germline V gene sequence: CDR1 SNHLY, CDR2 FYNNEI. The CDR3 contains 14 residues. V trimming: 6 bases; J trimming: 2 bases; junction bases outside the gene matches: 5. CDR3 nucleotides: TGTGCCAGCAGGCGACTAGCCCCCACAGATACGCAGTATTTT. The encoded protein is CASRRLAPTDTQYF.

The chain joins TRBV7-6 to TRBJ2-7; 7 bases are shared with TRBD2. Looked up from germline, CDR1 is SGHVS and CDR2 is FNYEAQ. The CDR3 is made up of 17 amino acids. J was trimmed by 4 bases and V by 1 base; bases with no gene match: 13. CDR3 DNA sequence: TGTGCCAGCAGCTTAGTTCCTAGCGGAATCTCCCCTTACGAGCAGTACTTC. Amino acids: CASSLVPSGISPYEQYF.

The chain carries TRBV5-4 and TRBJ2-7; 9 nucleotides agree with TRBD2. This CDR3 is 14 amino acids long. The V gene's germline CDR1 is SGHNT and CDR2 YYREEE (reference sequence). V lost 4 bases and J lost 3; bases outside the gene matches: 5. This CDR3 reads CASSVGGGGYEQYF. CDR3 DNA sequence: TGTGCCAGCAGCGTCGGCGGGGGGGGCTACGAGCAGTACTTC.

This clone was seen more than once but under ten times. The V and J genes are TRBV11-2 and TRBJ1-1; tentatively, D is TRBD1 (6 bases). Germline V CDR1 and CDR2: SGHAT, FQNNGV. The germline V and J ends were trimmed by 3 bases and 0 bases, with 8 bases remaining between them. This CDR3 comprises 14 residues. This chain's CDR3 is CASSFAGVNTEAFF. DNA for the CDR3: TGTGCCAGCAGCTTTGCAGGGGTGAACACTGAAGCTTTCTTT.

V and J are TRBV19 and TRBJ2-5; no reliable D call. The assigned J gene may be wrong: the sequence end matches TRBJ2-7 better. This CDR3 region has 13 residues. CDR1 and CDR2 (germline): LNHDA, SQIVND (reference sequence). CDR3 amino acids: CASSRQAAYEQYF. DNA of the CDR3: TGTGCCTCCTCCAGGCAAGCAGCCTACGAGCAGTACTTC.

The chain recombines TRBV6-5 with TRBJ2-4; D is perhaps TRBD2 (5 bases). The CDR3 consists of 13 residues. Germline CDR1 is MNHEY and CDR2 is SVGAGI. V lost 5 bases, J lost 5 bases, and 10 bases lay in between. The CDR3 DNA sequence: TGTGCCAGCAGTCGGGGAGCACAAAACATTCAGTACTTC. It specifies CASSRGAQNIQYF.

In this sample, this clone turned up a few times. The chain joins TRBV28 to TRBJ2-1; 8 positions match TRBD2. Germline V gene data show CDR1 as MDHEN and CDR2 as SYDVKM. V was pared by 7 bases and J by 1 base, with 6 bases of the junction left unmatched. The CDR3 loop spans 15 amino acids. CDR3 bases: TGTGCCAGCACCTCTGGCGGGGGGTCCTACAATGAGCAGTTCTTC. Amino acid sequence: CASTSGGGSYNEQFF.

The rearrangement links TRBV5-6 to TRBJ2-1; 8 bases align to TRBD2. With V trimmed by 5 bases and J by 1 base, 14 bases remained unmatched. This CDR3 region has 18 residues. The germline gives CDR1 SGHDT, CDR2 YYEEEE. Written as DNA, the CDR3 is TGTGCCAGCAGAACACTAGCGGCAAATCTTTTATCCTACAATGAGCAGTTCTTC. This translates into CASRTLAANLLSYNEQFF.

The gene calls are TRBV2 and TRBJ2-3; TRBD2 is a possible D gene (5 bases). Trimming removed 9 bases from V and 0 bases from J, with 13 bases in between. Germline CDR1 SNHLY, CDR2 FYNNEI. The CDR3 runs to 14 residues. The CDR3 nucleotides read TGTGCCAGTTCTCTGACGGGGAGCACAGATACGCAGTATTTT. Translation gives CASSLTGSTDTQYF.